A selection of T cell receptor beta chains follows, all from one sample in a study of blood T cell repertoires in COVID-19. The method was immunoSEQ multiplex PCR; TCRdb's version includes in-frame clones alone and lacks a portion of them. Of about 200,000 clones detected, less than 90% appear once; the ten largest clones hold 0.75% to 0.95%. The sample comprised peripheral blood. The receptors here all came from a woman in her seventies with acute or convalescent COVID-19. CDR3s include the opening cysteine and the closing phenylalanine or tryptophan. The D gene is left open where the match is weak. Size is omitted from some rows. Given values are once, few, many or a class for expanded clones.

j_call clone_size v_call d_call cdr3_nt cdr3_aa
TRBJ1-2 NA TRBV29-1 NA TGCAGCTCTGACGGGGGGCTTAGAAATGGCTACACCTTC CSSDGGLRNGYTF
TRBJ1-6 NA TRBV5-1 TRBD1 TGCGCCAGCAGCTTGGCTCCATCAGGGGGTTCACCCCTCCACTTT CASSLAPSGGSPLHF
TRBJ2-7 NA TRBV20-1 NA TGCAGTGCTAGTACGAGGGGAGGTCCTTCCTACGAGCAGTACTTC CSASTRGGPSYEQYF
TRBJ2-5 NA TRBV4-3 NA TGCGCCAGCAGCCAAGATCGAGGGCAGGCCGGAGAGACCCAGTACTTC CASSQDRGQAGETQYF
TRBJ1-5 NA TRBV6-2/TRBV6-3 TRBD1 TGTGCCAGCAGTCCCCCTACCGGGACAGGGACAATGAAGAGCAATCAGCCCCAGCATTTT CASSPPTGTGTMKSNQPQHF
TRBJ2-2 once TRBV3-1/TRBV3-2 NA TGTGCCAGCAGCCAAAGGGGGGGCACCGGGGAGCTGTTTTTT CASSQRGGTGELFF
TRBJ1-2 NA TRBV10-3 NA TGTGCCATCAGTGAGTCGATACTTAACTATGGCTACACCTTC CAISESILNYGYTF
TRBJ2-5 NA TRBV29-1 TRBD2 TGCAGCGCCAATCCTAGCGGGAGTCTGCAAGAGACCCAGTACTTC CSANPSGSLQETQYF
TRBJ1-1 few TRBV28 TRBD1 TGTGCCAGCAGTTTCCCCAAGTACAGGGGAAATAAGGAACCGAACACTGAAGCTTTCTTT CASSFPKYRGNKEPNTEAFF
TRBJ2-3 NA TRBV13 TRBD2 TGTGCCAGCAGTCTAGGGACCCTAGCGGCAGATACGCAGTATTTT CASSLGTLAADTQYF
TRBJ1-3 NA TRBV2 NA TGTGCCAGCAGTCTCCAGGGTACCAACACCATATATTTT CASSLQGTNTIYF
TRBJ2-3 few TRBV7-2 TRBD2 TGTGCCAGCAGCCTGGCCGGGACTAGCGGGAGAGATACGCAGTATTTT CASSLAGTSGRDTQYF
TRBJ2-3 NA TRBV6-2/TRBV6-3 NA TGTGCCAGCAGTTACCCGGGGGTGGATACGCAGTATTTT CASSYPGVDTQYF
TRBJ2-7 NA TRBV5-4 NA TGTGCCAGCAGCTTGGATCGGAGCTCCTACGAGCAGTACTTC CASSLDRSSYEQYF
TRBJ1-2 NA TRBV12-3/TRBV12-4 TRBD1 TGTGCCAGCAGTTCGGACAGGGTAAGCGGCTACACCTTC CASSSDRVSGYTF
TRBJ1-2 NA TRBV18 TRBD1 TGTGCCAGCTCAACAGACAGGGTCGGCTACACCTTC CASSTDRVGYTF
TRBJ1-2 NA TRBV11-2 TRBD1 TGTGCCAGCAGCCCGGACAGGGTATATGGCTACACCTTC CASSPDRVYGYTF
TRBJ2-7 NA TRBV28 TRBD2 TGTGCCAGCAGTTCGTCGGGAGGGCAGAACCGATTC CASSSSGGQNRF
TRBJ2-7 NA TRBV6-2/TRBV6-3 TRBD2 TGTGCCAGCAGCACCCGGACTAGCTCCTACGAGCAGTACTTC CASSTRTSSYEQYF
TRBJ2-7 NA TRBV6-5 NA TGTGCCAGCTCGACTACGAAGGGGGTTTGGCAGTACTTC CASSTTKGVWQYF
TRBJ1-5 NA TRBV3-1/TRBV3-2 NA TGTGCCAGCAGCCAAGATGGGGGCACTCGGCCCCAGCATTTT CASSQDGGTRPQHF